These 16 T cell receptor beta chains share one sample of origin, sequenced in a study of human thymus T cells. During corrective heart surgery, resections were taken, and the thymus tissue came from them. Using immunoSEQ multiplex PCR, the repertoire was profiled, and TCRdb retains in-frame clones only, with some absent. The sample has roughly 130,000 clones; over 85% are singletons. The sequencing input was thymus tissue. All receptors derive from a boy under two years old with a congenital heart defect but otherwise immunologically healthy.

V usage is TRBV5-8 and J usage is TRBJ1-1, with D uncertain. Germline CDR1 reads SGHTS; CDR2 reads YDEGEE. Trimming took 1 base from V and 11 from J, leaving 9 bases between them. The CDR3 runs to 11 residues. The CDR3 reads CASSLRSRAFF. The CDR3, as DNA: TGTGCCAGCAGCTTGAGGTCTCGGGCTTTCTTT.

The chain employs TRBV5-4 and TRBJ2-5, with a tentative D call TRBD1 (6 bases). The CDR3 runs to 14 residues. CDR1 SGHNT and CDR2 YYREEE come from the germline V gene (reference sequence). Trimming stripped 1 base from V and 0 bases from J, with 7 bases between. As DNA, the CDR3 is TGTGCCAGCAGCTTGAGGGGGTACCAAGAGACCCAGTACTTC. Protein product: CASSLRGYQETQYF.

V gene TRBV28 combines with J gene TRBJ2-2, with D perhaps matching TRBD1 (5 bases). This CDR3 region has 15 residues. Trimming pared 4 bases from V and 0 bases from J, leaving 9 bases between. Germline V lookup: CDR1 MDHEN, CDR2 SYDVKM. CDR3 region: CASSSDRSNTGELFF. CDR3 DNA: TGTGCCAGCAGTTCAGACAGATCGAACACCGGGGAGCTGTTTTTT.

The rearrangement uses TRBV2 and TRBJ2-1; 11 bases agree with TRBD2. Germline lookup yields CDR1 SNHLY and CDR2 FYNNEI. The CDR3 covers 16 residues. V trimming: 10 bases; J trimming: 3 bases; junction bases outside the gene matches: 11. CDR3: CATSSGGPGVYNEQFF. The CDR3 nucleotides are TGTGCCACCTCTAGCGGGGGGCCCGGGGTCTACAATGAGCAGTTCTTC.

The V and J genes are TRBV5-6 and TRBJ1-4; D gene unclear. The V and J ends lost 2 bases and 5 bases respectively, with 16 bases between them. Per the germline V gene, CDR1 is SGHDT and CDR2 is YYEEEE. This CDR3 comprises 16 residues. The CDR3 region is CASSFRIRDGNEKLFF. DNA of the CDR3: TGTGCCAGCAGCTTTCGGATCCGAGACGGGAATGAAAAACTGTTTTTT.

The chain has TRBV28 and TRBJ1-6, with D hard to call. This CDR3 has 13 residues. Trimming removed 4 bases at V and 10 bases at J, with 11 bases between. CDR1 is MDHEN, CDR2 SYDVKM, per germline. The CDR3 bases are TGTGCCAGCAGTTCGGGGTTTTGGTCACCCCTCCACTTT. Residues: CASSSGFWSPLHF.

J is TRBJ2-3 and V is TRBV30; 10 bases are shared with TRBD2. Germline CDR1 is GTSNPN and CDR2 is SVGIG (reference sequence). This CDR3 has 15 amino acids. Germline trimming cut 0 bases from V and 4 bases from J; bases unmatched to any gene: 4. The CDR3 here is CAWSVQSGGADTQYF. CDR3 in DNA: TGTGCCTGGAGTGTTCAAAGCGGGGGGGCAGATACGCAGTATTTT.

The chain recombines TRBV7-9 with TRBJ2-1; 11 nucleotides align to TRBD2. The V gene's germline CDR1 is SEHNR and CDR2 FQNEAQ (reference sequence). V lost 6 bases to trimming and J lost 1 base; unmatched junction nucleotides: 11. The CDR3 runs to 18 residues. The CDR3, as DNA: TGTGCCAGCAGTTTTCTAGCGGGGGGCACCCTGTCCTACAATGAGCAGTTCTTC. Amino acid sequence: CASSFLAGGTLSYNEQFF.

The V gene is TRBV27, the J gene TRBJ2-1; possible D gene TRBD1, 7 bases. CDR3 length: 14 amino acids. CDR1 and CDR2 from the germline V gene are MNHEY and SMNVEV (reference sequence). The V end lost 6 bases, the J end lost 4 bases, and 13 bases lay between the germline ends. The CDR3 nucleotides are TGTGCCAGCAGCCTCAGGGGGGCTTACAATGAGCAGTTCTTC. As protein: CASSLRGAYNEQFF.

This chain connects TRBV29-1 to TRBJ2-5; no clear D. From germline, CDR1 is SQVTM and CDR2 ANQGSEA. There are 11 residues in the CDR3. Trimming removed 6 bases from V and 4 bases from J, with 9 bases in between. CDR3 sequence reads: CSVWPGETQYF. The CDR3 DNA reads TGCAGCGTATGGCCCGGAGAGACCCAGTACTTC.

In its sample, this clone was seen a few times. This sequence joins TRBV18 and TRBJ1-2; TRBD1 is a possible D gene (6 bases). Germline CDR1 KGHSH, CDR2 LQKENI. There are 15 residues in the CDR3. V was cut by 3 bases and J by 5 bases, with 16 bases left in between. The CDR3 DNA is TGTGCCAGCTCACCGCTCACAGGGAGAGCATATGGCTACACCTTC. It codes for CASSPLTGRAYGYTF.

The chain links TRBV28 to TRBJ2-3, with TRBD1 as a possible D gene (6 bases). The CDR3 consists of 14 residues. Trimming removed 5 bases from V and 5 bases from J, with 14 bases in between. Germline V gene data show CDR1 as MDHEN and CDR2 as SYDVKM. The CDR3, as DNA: TGTGCCAGCAGTCCCCCCCAGGGGCGAGATACGCAGTATTTT. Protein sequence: CASSPPQGRDTQYF.

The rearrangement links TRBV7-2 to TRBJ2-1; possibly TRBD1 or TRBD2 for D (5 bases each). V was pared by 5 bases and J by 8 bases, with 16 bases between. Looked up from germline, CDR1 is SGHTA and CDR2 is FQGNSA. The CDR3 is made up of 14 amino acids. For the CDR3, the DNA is TGTGCCAGCAGCCTGGGACCTCGGAAGGATGAGCAGTTCTTC. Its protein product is CASSLGPRKDEQFF.

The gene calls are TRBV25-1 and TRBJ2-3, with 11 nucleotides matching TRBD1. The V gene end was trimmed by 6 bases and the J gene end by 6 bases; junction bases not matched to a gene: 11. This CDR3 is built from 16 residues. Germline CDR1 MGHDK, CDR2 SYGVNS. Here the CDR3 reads CASSPPGQGGRDTQYF. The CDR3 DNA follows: TGTGCCAGCAGCCCGCCGGGACAGGGGGGTAGGGATACGCAGTATTTT.

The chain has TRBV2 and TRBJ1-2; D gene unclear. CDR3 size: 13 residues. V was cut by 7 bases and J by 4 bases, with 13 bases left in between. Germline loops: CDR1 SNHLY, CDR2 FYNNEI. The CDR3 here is CASKELTIYGYTF. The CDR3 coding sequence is TGTGCCAGCAAAGAGTTGACAATCTATGGCTACACCTTC.

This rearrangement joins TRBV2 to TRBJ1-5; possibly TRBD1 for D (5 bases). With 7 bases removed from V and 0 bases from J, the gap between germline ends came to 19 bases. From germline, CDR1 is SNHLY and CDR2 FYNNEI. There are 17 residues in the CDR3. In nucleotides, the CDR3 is TGTGCCAGCATCCCGGGACTGCCAGCGCATAGCAATCAGCCCCAGCATTTT. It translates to CASIPGLPAHSNQPQHF. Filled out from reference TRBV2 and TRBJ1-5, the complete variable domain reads EPEVTQTPSHQVTQMGQEVILRCVPISNHLYFYWYRQILGQKVEFLVSFYNNEISEKSEIFDDQFSVERPDGSNFTLKIRSTKLEDSAMYFCASIPGLPAHSNQPQHFGDGTRLSIL.